The sample holds many counts of the clone carrying this T cell receptor beta chain. What it binds is not known. The data are from a study of T cell repertoires in cytomegalovirus infection. On the study more broadly: Based on public TCR beta signatures, there were indications of CMV infection and of a matching HLA type.

TCRdb recomputed calls from the reads with MiXCR, one row per CDR3 protein. The data show a few hundred thousand distinct CDR3 sequences, approximately 22% seen once. Study findings and constraints: Adding up the frequency of public TCR beta families identified people who carried CMV plus the relevant HLA. In two of eight donors, the top clonotype was HLA-C-restricted CMV-specific.

V shed 3 bases and J shed 3 bases, with 14 bases lying between them. Germline V CDR1 and CDR2: SGHVS, FQNEAQ. The CDR3 extends over 15 amino acids. The sequence was collected from a human donor in good health (CMV status not recorded). Some clones in this sample may be carry-over from other donors' samples. Sequencing was performed on CD8+ T cells from PBMCs. The chain links TRBV7-8 to TRBJ2-5; TRBD2 might be the D (7 bases). The CDR3 nucleotides are TGTGCCAGCAGCTTTCTAGGGGGGGGCGAAGAGACCCAGTACTTC. Its translation is CASSFLGGGEETQYF. Combining the CDR3 with reference TRBV7-8 and TRBJ2-5 gives the whole variable domain GAGVSQSPRYKVAKRGQDVALRCDPISGHVSLFWYQQALGQGPEFLTYFQNEAQLDKSGLPSDRFFAERPEGSVSTLKIQRTQQEDSAVYLCASSFLGGGEETQYFGPGTRLLVL.